This T cell receptor (beta chain) originates from a study of blood T cells in healthy people across ages. The study's findings and limits: Conclusively comparing naive with antigen-experienced cells was impossible with unsorted PBMCs. Naive T cell percentage strongly correlated with TCR beta diversity.

In regard to this clonotype: Its matching antigen is unknown.

Together with a sample-barcoded 5' primer, a J-beta primer mix was included in a second PCR lasting about 7 to 12 cycles. Every cDNA molecule bore a tag from a template-switch adaptor containing 12 random nucleotides. TCRdb itself ran the 5' RACE reads through MiXCR, one entry per CDR3 protein. The repertoire holds roughly 550,000 distinct CDR3 sequences, around 24% seen once, with roughly 9.4% in the top ten. The V and J ends lost 5 bases and 6 bases, in that order; junction bases with no gene match: 5. The CDR3 consists of 13 residues. Germline CDR1 LNHNV, CDR2 YYDKDF (reference sequence). The same specimen was also included in a second study, on T cells of mothers and their children. From that report: Every mother supplied over 9 million TCR beta CDR3 reads and every child a few million.

The sequenced material came from blood. V usage is TRBV15 and J usage is TRBJ1-1; 8 bases fit TRBD1. This clonotype originated in a boy younger than 18 in good health. DNA of the CDR3: TGTGCCACCAGCGCCAGGACAGGGCCTGAAGCTTTCTTT. It yields the protein CATSARTGPEAFF.